This T cell receptor (beta chain) comes out of a study of graft-versus-host responses after intestinal transplantation. The V gene lost 6 bases and the J gene lost 3 bases, with 5 bases spanning the gap. The CDR3 is made up of 11 amino acids. The germline CDR1 and CDR2 sequences are ENHRY and SYGVKD. As to this clone: Its antigen is undetermined.

Whole-study results and caveats: There was an association between peak levels of circulating GvH clones and early post-transplant HvG declines. GvH clones occurred in recipient marrow; some first appeared in ileum or blood.

The protocol was immunoSEQ multiplex PCR, while the TCRdb copy is restricted to in-frame clones and leaves out a portion. The data contain some 85,000 clones, 85% to 95% of them singletons. The chain links TRBV10-3 to TRBJ1-1; D gene unclear. The receptor comes from a human donor who was the organ donor for an intestinal transplant. The sequences come from unstimulated CD8+ T cells sorted from spleen or lymph node cells, collected before transplant. The CDR3 coding sequence is TGTGCCATCAGCCAGGACACTGAAGCTTTCTTT. Its protein product is CAISQDTEAFF.